This T cell receptor (beta chain) was sequenced for a study of T cells after yellow fever vaccination. From the 5' RACE reads, TCRdb called clonotypes with MiXCR, one entry per CDR3 protein. Of around 500,000 distinct CDR3 sequences listed, 21% were seen once; the top ten hold about 16%. Details on this clonotype: Because the CDR3 is missing its conserved closing phenylalanine or tryptophan, this is likely a read error.

The TCR originated in a man younger than 35 who received the YFV17D yellow fever vaccine. The input for sequencing was PBMCs, taken less than 25 days after the first yellow fever vaccination.

CDR3 protein: CASSQVGGVETQYL. DNA of the CDR3: TGTGCCAGCAGTCAAGTCGGGGGCGTAGAGACCCAGTACCTC. V and J are TRBV3-1 and TRBJ2-5; D assignment may be TRBD1 or TRBD2 (6 bases each). The germline V gene encodes CDR1 LGHDT and CDR2 YNNKEL (reference sequence). The CDR3 runs to 14 residues.